The rows below give T cell receptor beta chains drawn from one sample of a study of blood T cell repertoires in COVID-19. Sequenced by immunoSEQ multiplex PCR; TCRdb stores in-frame clones only, minus some. The data show 150,000 to 200,000 clones, 79% seen once. Sequenced sample: peripheral blood. Receptors were obtained from a man in his 60s with active or convalescent COVID-19. CDR3s include the opening cysteine and the closing phenylalanine or tryptophan. Fields, in order: J gene, clone size, V gene, CDR3 protein. Clone sizes are given selectively: once, few, many, or a class where the clone is expanded.

>TRBJ2-1|.|TRBV7-8
CASSLRLAPTVRERLDEQFF
>TRBJ2-2|.|TRBV12-1
CASSGVRLAGHTGELFF
>TRBJ2-3|.|TRBV5-1
CASSWTASTDTQYF
>TRBJ2-7|once|TRBV4-1
CASSQTGTYEQYF
>TRBJ2-3|.|TRBV5-6
CASSFRSGGTDTQYF
>TRBJ2-7|.|TRBV15
CATSRDRTSGSYEQYF
>TRBJ2-1|.|TRBV29-1
CSVHREDNEQFF
>TRBJ1-1|.|TRBV29-1
CSGALGTEAFF
>TRBJ2-5|.|TRBV7-6
CASSSNNGQGGETQYF
>TRBJ2-2|.|TRBV12-3/TRBV12-4
CAWGLAATGELFF
>TRBJ2-3|.|TRBV7-9
CASSSRQGAGDTQYF
>TRBJ1-1|once|TRBV6-5
CASFKAGRNTEAFF
>TRBJ2-6|.|TRBV19
CATAGQTPGANVLTF
>TRBJ2-7|once|TRBV27
CASSLIVGTSIHEQYF
>TRBJ1-2|.|TRBV3-1/TRBV3-2
CASSHVGREGGYTF
>TRBJ2-7|.|TRBV28
CASSFHRAFRDEQYF